This T cell receptor (beta chain) appears in the sequencing data of a study of cytomegalovirus exposure and HLA in healthy donors. About this clone: Its matching antigen is unknown.

The PCR had 60 Vbeta and 13 Jbeta primers. The repertoire was sequenced with immunoSEQ multiplex PCR; TCRdb's copy has only in-frame clones and lacks some. This table has around 190,000 clones, 65% to 80% appearing once. Study observations and caveats: What TCR beta sequences reportedly achieved was accurate prediction of HLA-A and HLA-B alleles in most subjects. Among immune exposure information, only CMV serostatus was available.

CDR3 length: 15 residues. The ends were cut back, 3 bases at V and 5 bases at J, with 13 bases in the middle. Germline V gives CDR1 SGHAT, CDR2 FQNNGV. The sequencing sample was made of PBMCs. The receptor comes from a woman between 35 and 50 years old in good health and CMV-seronegative. The gene calls are TRBV11-2 and TRBJ1-4; D is possibly TRBD1 (5 bases). In nucleotides, the CDR3 is TGTGCCAGCAGCTTGATGGGGGAGGCCAATGAAAAACTGTTTTTT. Protein: CASSLMGEANEKLFF. Looking up the rest from reference TRBV11-2 and TRBJ1-4 gives the full variable domain: EAGVAQSPRYKIIEKRQSVAFWCNPISGHATLYWYQQILGQGPKLLIQFQNNGVVDDSQLPKDRFSAERLKGVDSTLKIQPAKLEDSAVYLCASSLMGEANEKLFFGSGTQLSVL.